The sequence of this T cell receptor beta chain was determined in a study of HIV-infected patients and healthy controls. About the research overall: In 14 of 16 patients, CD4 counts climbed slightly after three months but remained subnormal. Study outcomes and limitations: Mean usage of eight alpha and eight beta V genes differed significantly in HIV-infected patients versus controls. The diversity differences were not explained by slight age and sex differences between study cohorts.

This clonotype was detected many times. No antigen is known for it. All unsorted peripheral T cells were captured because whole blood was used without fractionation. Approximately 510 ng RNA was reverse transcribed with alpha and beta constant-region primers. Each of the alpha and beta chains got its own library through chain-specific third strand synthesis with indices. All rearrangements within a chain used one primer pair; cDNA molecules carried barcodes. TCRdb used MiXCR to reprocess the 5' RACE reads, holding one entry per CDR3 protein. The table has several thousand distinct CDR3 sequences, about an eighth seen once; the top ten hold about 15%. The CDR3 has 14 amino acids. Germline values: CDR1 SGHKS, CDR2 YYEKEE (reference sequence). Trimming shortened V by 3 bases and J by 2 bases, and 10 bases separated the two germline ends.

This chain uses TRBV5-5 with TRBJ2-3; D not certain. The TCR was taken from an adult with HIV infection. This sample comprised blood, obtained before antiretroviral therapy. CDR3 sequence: CASSWVAVTDTQYF. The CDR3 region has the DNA TGTGCCAGCAGCTGGGTGGCGGTCACAGATACGCAGTATTTT.